This T cell receptor beta chain was sequenced during a study of T-cell reconstitution after alpha-beta-depleted transplantation in children (dated by TCRdb to 2016 to 2017). Turning to the overall study: The study quantitatively tracked T-cell immune reconstitution after TCRalphabeta/CD19-depleted allogeneic hematopoietic cell transplantation in children using TCR repertoire profiling.

The receptor library was made with PCR. Sequencing instrument: Illumina HiSeq 2500. TCR libraries were prepared with molecular barcoding, using unique molecular identifiers to normalize TCRbeta repertoire quantification. TCRdb handled the public reads itself, with Q25 trimming in fastp and clone calling in MiXCR, and kept productive beta chains. Records with the same CDR3 protein are collapsed into one entry carrying the most frequent genes and DNA. This sample holds about 580,000 distinct CDR3 sequences; 23% were observed only once. 12% to 15% of the sample is held by the ten biggest clonotypes. The intended sense of this specimen's treatment or condition label: allogeneic hematopoietic cell transplantation with graft depleted of TCRalphabeta T cells and CD19 B cells. The children who served as transplant recipients had been given grafts of TCRalphabeta/CD19-depleted allogeneic hematopoietic cells.

Trimming takes 5 bases off V and 4 bases off J; junction bases not matched to a gene: 9. The germline V gene gives CDR1 as SGHTA and CDR2 as FQGNSA. Including cysteine and phenylalanine, the CDR3 has 15 amino acids. Of the read, only the CDR3 DNA is kept; its 45 bases are in frame from base 1. General conclusions and limits of the study: The apparently early alphabetaT-cell count recovery about two months after transplant was reportedly dependent on only several hundred rapidly expanded clones derived from non-depleted graft cells. Over subsequent months, a decline in hyperexpanded clone frequencies was noted, and after one year, T-cell counts and TCRbeta diversity were mostly ascribed to newly produced T cells. In some patients, the high TCRbeta diversity seen at day 60 was put down to recipient T cells and intrathymic progenitors that had survived conditioning.

This clonotype was picked up many times. The target of this receptor is not known. The input lacks base qualities; no much larger clone sits a single base away. The clonotype comes from a boy under three years old who had a stem cell transplant for acute myeloid leukemia, so the T cells may come from the graft donor. The input for sequencing was PBMCs, mostly from graft donor cells, taken 360 days after TCRalphabeta/CD19-depleted stem cell transplant. The chain employs TRBV7-2 and TRBJ2-3, with TRBD1 identical over 7 junction bases. The base sequence is TGTGCCAGCAGCGCTTATTTACAGGGGCCAGATACGCAGTATTTT. Translated, it reads CASSAYLQGPDTQYF.